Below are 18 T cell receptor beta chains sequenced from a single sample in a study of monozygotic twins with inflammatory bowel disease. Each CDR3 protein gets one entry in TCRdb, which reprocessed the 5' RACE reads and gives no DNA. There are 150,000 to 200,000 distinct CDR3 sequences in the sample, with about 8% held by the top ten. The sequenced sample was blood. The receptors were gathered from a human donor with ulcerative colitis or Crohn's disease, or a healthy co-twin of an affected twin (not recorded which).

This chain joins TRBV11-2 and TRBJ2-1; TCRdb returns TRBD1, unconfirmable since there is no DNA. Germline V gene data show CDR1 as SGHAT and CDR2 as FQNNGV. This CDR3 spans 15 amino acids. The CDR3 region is CASSSHRGVYNEQFF.

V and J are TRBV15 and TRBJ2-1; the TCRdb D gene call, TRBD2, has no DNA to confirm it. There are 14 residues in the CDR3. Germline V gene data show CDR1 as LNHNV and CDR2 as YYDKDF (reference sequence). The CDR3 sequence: CAAGLAGAYNEQFF.

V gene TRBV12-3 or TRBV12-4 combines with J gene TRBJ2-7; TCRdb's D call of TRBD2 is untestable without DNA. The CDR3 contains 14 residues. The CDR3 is CASSLASGGTEQYF.

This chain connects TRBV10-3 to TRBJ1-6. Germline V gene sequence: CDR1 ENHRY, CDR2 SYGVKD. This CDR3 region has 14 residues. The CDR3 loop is CAISEPLDPSPLHF.

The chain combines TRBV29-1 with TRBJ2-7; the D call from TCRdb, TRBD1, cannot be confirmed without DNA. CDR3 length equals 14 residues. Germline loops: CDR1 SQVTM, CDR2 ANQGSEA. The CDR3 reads CSAEGGTGTYEQYF.

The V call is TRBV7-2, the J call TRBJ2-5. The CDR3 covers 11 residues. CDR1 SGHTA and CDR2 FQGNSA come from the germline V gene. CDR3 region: CASSPQETQYF.

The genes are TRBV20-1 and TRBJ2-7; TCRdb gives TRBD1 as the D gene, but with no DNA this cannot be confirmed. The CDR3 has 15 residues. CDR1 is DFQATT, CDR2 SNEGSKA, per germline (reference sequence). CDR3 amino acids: CSAPRTGGSSYEQYF.

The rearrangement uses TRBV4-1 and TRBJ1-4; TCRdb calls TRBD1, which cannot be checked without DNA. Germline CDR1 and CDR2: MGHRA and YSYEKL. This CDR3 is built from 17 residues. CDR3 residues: CASSQEIRTAQYEKLFF.

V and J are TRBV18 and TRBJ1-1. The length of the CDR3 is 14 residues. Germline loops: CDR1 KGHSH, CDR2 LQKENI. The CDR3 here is CASSAGLVNTEAFF. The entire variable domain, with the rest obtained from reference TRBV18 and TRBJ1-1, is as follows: NAGVMQNPRHLVRRRGQEARLRCSPMKGHSHVYWYRQLPEEGLKFMVYLQKENIIDESGMPKERFSAEFPKEGPSILRIQQVVRGDSAAYFCASSAGLVNTEAFFGQGTRLTVV.

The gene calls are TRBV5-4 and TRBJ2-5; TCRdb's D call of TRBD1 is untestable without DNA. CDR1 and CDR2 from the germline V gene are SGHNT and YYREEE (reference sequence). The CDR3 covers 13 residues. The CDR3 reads CASSQGQKETQYF.

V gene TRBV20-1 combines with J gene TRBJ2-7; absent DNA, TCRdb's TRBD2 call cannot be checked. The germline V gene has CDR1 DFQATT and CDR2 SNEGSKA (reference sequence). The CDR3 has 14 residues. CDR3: CSAREQGTTGEQYF.

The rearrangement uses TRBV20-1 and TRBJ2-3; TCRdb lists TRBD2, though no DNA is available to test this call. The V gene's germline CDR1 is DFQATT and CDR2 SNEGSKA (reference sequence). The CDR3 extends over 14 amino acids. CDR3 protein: CSAIGLANTDTQYF.

CDR3 loop: CASSLGQTNEQYF. The chain recombines TRBV12-3 or TRBV12-4 with TRBJ2-7. The CDR3 totals 13 residues.

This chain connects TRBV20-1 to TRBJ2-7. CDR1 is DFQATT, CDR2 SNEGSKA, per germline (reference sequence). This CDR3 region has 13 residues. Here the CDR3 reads CSASPLGPYEQYF.

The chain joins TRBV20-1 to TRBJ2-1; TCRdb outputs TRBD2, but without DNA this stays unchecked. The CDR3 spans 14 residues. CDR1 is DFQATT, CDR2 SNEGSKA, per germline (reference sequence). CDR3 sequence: CSATTGTSDNEQFF.

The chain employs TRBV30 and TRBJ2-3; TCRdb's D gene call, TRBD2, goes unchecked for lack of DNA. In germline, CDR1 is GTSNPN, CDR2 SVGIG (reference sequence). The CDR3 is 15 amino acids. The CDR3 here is CAWSALLAATDTQYF.

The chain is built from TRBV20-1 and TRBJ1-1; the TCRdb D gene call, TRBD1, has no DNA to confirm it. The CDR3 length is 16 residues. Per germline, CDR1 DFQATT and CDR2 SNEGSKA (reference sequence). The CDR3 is CSARVRQGGRFTEAFF.

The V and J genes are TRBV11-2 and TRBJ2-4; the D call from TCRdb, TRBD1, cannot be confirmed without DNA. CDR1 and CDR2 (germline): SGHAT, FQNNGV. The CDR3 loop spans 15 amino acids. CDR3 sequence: CASSLSPGENAIQYF.